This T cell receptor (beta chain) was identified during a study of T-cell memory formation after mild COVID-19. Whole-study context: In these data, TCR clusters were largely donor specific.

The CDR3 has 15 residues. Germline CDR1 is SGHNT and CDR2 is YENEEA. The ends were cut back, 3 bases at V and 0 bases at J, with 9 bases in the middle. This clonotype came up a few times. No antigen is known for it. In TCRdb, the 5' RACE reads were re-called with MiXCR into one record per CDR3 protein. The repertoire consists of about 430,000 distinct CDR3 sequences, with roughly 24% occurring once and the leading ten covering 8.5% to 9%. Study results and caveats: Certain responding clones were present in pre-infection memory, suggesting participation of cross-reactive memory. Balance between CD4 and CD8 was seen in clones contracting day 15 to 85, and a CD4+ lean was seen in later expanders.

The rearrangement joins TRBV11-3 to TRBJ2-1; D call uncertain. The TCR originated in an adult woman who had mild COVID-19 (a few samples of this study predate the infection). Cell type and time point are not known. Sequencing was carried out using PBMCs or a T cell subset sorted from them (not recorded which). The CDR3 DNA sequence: TGTGCCAGCAGCTTGTTTCCAAGCTCCTACAATGAGCAGTTCTTC. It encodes CASSLFPSSYNEQFF.